This T cell receptor beta chain was identified during a study of CD8 T cells in ankylosing spondylitis. It was by quantitative 5'-RACE with molecular barcodes that TCR beta libraries were made. TCRdb re-analysed the 5' RACE reads in MiXCR, keeping a single row per CDR3 protein. The profile covers about 110,000 distinct CDR3 sequences, with nearly 25% appearing a single time and around an eighth taken by the ten largest. Study-level findings and limits: Clones linked with disease were CD8+ and fairly uncommon in the peripheral blood. Significant enrichment of disease-linked clones was reportedly seen in matched ankylosing spondylitis synovial fluid. What seemed typical of ankylosing spondylitis blood was a TCR beta motif built from several highly homologous variants.

About this clonotype: Its antigen is unidentified.

This CDR3 is built from 19 residues. Trimming stripped 6 bases from V and 1 base from J, with 22 bases between. The receptor was isolated from a male donor with ankylosing spondylitis. The sequencing input was synovial fluid, either unsorted or a sorted T cell fraction (not recorded which). This rearrangement joins TRBV12-3 or TRBV12-4 to TRBJ2-6; tentative D call: TRBD2 (6 bases). CDR3 bases: TGTGCCAGCAGAGCGAAAGCGGGTCTAGGGGATTCTGGGGCCAACGTCCTGACTTTC. Protein sequence: CASRAKAGLGDSGANVLTF.